A selection of T cell receptor beta chains follows, all from one sample in a study of graft-versus-host responses after intestinal transplantation. Clones were read by immunoSEQ multiplex PCR, and TCRdb kept only the in-frame ones, dropping some. The table shows about 27,000 clones, with 90% to 95% occurring only once. Sequenced here: PBMCs, sampled 18 days after transplant. These receptors all stem from a human patient who received an intestinal transplant, so some T cells may come from the graft donor. Both conserved end residues are part of each CDR3. The D gene is left open where the match is weak. The size field is filled for only some rows; it gives once, few, many or a size class.

.	TRBJ2-7	.	TRBV2	CASGIAEQYF	TGTGCCAGCGGTATAGCCGAGCAGTACTTC
.	TRBJ1-1	.	TRBV5-1	CASSLNLGGTEAFF	TGCGCCAGCAGCTTAAACCTAGGGGGCACTGAAGCTTTCTTT
.	TRBJ1-2	.	TRBV13	CASSRLTTSNYGYTF	TGTGCCAGCAGCCGACTTACCACGTCTAACTATGGCTACACCTTC
.	TRBJ1-5	.	TRBV18	CASSSSGVQPQHF	TGTGCCAGCTCGAGTTCAGGGGTACAGCCCCAGCATTTT
.	TRBJ1-4	.	TRBV18	CASSPFDLGTNEKLFF	TGTGCCAGCTCACCTTTCGACCTCGGAACTAATGAAAAACTGTTTTTT
.	TRBJ1-4	.	TRBV6-5	CASSYSGATNEKLFF	TGTGCCAGCAGTTACTCAGGTGCAACTAATGAAAAACTGTTTTTT
TRBD1	TRBJ1-2	once	TRBV6-5	CASSYSNRGDYGYTF	TGTGCCAGCAGTTACTCGAACAGGGGAGACTATGGCTACACCTTC
TRBD2	TRBJ2-5	.	TRBV5-1	CASNLLAGGQETQYF	TGCGCCAGCAACCTACTAGCGGGGGGGCAAGAGACCCAGTACTTC
.	TRBJ1-1	.	TRBV19	CASSIYLGGTEAFF	TGTGCCAGTAGTATATATTTAGGTGGAACTGAAGCTTTCTTT
TRBD2	TRBJ2-2	.	TRBV27	CASSPLAGTSTGELFF	TGTGCCAGCAGTCCACTAGCGGGGACGAGCACCGGGGAGCTGTTTTTT
.	TRBJ1-1	.	TRBV6-1	CASGGQLNTEAFF	TGTGCCAGCGGGGGACAATTGAACACTGAAGCTTTCTTT
.	TRBJ2-7	.	TRBV2	CATAAGYYEQYF	TGTGCCACGGCGGCTGGATATTACGAGCAGTACTTC
TRBD1	TRBJ1-3	.	TRBV5-1	CASRSRAKTGGGNTIYF	TGCGCCAGCAGGTCTCGAGCCAAGACAGGGGGAGGAAACACCATATATTTT
.	TRBJ2-7	.	TRBV2	CASSTHRSRISYEQYF	TGTGCCAGCAGTACCCACAGGAGCCGGATCTCCTACGAGCAGTACTTC
TRBD1	TRBJ2-5	once	TRBV7-9	CASSLVPSPQGSGETQYF	TGTGCCAGCAGCTTAGTCCCCTCACCACAGGGGTCAGGGGAGACCCAGTACTTC
.	TRBJ2-7	.	TRBV6-1	CASSGVSISYEQYF	TGTGCCAGCAGTGGGGTGTCTATCTCCTACGAGCAGTACTTC
TRBD1	TRBJ1-2	.	TRBV30	CAWRTLTGTGTGYTF	TGTGCCTGGAGGACCCTAACCGGGACAGGGACCGGCTACACCTTC
.	TRBJ2-2	.	TRBV6-6	CASVPGSTGELFF	TGTGCCAGCGTTCCGGGGAGCACCGGGGAGCTGTTTTTT
.	TRBJ2-5	.	TRBV20-1	CSARTEETQYF	TGCAGTGCTAGGACCGAAGAGACCCAGTACTTC
.	TRBJ2-5	.	TRBV7-7	CASSVGRQYQETQYF	TGTGCCAGCAGCGTGGGAAGGCAGTACCAAGAGACCCAGTACTTC
.	TRBJ2-1	.	TRBV6-5	CASSYARNNYNEQFF	TGTGCCAGCAGTTACGCCCGAAATAATTACAATGAGCAGTTCTTC
.	TRBJ1-4	few	TRBV4-1	CASSQAFRGDNEKLFF	TGCGCCAGCAGCCAAGCTTTCAGGGGAGATAATGAAAAACTGTTTTTT